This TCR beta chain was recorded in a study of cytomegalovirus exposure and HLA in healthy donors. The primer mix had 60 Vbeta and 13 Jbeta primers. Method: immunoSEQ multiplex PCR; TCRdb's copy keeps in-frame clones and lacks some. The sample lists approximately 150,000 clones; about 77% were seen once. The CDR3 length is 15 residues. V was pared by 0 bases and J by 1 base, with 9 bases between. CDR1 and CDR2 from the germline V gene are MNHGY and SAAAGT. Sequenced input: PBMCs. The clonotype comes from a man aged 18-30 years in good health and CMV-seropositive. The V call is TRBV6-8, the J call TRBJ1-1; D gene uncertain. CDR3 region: CASSYSGEGNTEAFF. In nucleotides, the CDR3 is TGTGCCAGCAGTTACTCCGGGGAGGGGAACACTGAAGCTTTCTTT.